What follows is one T cell receptor beta chain and its context. The repertoire was sequenced with immunoSEQ multiplex PCR; TCRdb's copy has only in-frame clones and lacks some. The sample includes about 270,000 clones, 91% of them seen just once. The data originate from a study of blood T cell repertoires in COVID-19. The CDR3 has 14 residues. Trimming cost V 8 bases and J 9 bases; bases outside gene matches: 6. Germline CDR1 LNHDA, CDR2 SQIVND (reference sequence). Specimen: PBMCs or T cells enriched from blood (not recorded which). V and J are TRBV19 and TRBJ2-1, with 14 positions matching TRBD2. This receptor was obtained from a man between 35 and 55 years old who had been exposed to COVID-19. The CDR3 reads CASGGLAGVGEQFF. CDR3 coding DNA: TGTGCCAGTGGGGGACTAGCGGGAGTCGGTGAGCAGTTCTTC.